Detailed here is one TCR beta chain. Its antigen remains unidentified. The sample belongs to a study of identifying expanded T cells in peripheral blood. Study-wide results and limits: Roughly two-week clone count variance significantly increased as total template count grew.

Measured with immunoSEQ multiplex PCR; TCRdb has only the in-frame clones, and not every one. The table shows 90,000 to 100,000 clones, with around 90% occurring only once. The CDR3 is 15 amino acids. From germline, CDR1 is LGHNA and CDR2 YNFKEQ. Trimming at V came to 2 bases and at J to 5 bases, leaving 5 bases not matched to a gene. Healthy donors had no documented immune events, such as infections, while sampled. This clonotype was obtained from a person aged 18 to 75 in good health. This chain joins TRBV4-2 and TRBJ1-3; TRBD1 matches 8 bases. The sequencing sample was made of blood. CDR3 in DNA: TGTGCCAGCAGCCAAATTTGGACAGGGAGAAACACCATATATTTT. This codes for CASSQIWTGRNTIYF.